There are a few counts of the clone carrying this TCR beta chain. The data stem from a study of T cells in Graves' hyperthyroidism and ophthalmopathy. Stable hyperthyroidism: no ophthalmopathy progression over 18 months of follow-up. Template material for amplifying TCR beta CDR3 regions consisted of RNA transcripts. In the first-round RT-PCR of the TCR CDR3, the HTBI primer set was used. TCRdb re-analysed the multiplex PCR reads in MiXCR, keeping a single row per CDR3 protein. The sample carries approximately 330,000 distinct CDR3 sequences, about 20% recorded once. The V gene's germline CDR1 is GTSNPN and CDR2 SVGIG (reference sequence). V dropped 3 bases and J dropped 4 bases, with 6 bases sitting between them. The CDR3 sequence is 11 residues long.

V and J are TRBV30 and TRBJ2-5, with D hard to call. The sample was blood. The sequence came from a woman aged 50 to 60 with Graves' hyperthyroidism. This chain's CDR3 is CAWSQLETQYF. The CDR3 DNA sequence: TGTGCCTGGAGCCAGTTAGAGACCCAGTACTTC.